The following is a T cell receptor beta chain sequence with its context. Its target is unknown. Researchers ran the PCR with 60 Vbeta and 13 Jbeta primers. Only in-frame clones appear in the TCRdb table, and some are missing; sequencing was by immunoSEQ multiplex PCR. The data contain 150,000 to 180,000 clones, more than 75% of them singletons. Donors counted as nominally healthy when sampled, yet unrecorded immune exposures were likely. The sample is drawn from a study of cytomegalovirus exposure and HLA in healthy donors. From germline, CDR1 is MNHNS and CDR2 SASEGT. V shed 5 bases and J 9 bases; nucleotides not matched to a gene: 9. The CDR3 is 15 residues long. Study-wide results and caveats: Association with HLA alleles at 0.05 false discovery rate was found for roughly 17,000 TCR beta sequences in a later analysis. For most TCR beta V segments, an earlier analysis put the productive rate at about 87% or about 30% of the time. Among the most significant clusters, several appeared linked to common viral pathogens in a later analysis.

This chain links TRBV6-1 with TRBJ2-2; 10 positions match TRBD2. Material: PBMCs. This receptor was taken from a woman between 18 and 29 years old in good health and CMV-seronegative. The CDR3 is CASSSQLAGFWELFF. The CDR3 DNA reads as TGTGCCAGCAGTTCTCAACTAGCGGGGTTCTGGGAGCTGTTTTTT.